A selection of T cell receptor beta chains follows, all from one sample in a study of blood T cell repertoires in COVID-19. Method: immunoSEQ multiplex PCR; TCRdb's copy keeps in-frame clones and lacks some. The sample yields some 220,000 clones, roughly 85% seen once. The sequenced sample consisted of peripheral blood. The origin of the receptors is a woman between 18 and 30 years old who had recovered from COVID-19. The CDR3 runs from the conserved cysteine through the conserved F or W. The D gene is left open where the match is weak. Clone size is shown for a subset of rows, as once, few, many or a class of expanded clone.

size,length,D,J,V,CDR3,DNA
.,15,.,TRBJ2-1,TRBV5-1,CASSSDTSSYNEQFF,TGCGCCAGCAGCTCGGACACCAGCTCCTACAATGAGCAGTTCTTC
.,13,TRBD2,TRBJ2-7,TRBV30,CASTSGTSYEQYF,TGTGCCTCGACTAGCGGGACCTCCTACGAGCAGTACTTC
.,12,.,TRBJ2-7,TRBV30,CAWSPQGYEQYF,TGTGCCTGGAGTCCTCAGGGCTACGAGCAGTACTTC
.,16,.,TRBJ1-5,TRBV4-3,CASSQEIIQDKQPQHF,TGCGCCAGCAGCCAAGAGATAATTCAGGATAAGCAGCCCCAGCATTTT
.,16,TRBD1,TRBJ2-7,TRBV11-2,CASSSIRQGGTYEQYF,TGTGCCAGCAGCTCGATAAGACAGGGCGGTACCTACGAGCAGTACTTC
.,16,TRBD2,TRBJ2-1,TRBV9,CASSPLTSGVYNEQFF,TGTGCCAGCAGCCCCTTGACTAGCGGGGTGTACAATGAGCAGTTCTTC
.,14,.,TRBJ1-3,TRBV18,CASSPQRAGNTIYF,TGTGCCAGCTCACCACAGCGAGCTGGAAACACCATATATTTT
once,14,.,TRBJ2-7,TRBV7-2,CASSLGTGLYEQYF,TGTGCCAGCAGCTTAGGTACAGGATTATACGAGCAGTACTTC
.,13,TRBD1,TRBJ2-3,TRBV19,CASRDRPTDTQYF,TGTGCCAGCCGGGACAGGCCCACAGATACGCAGTATTTT
.,13,.,TRBJ2-3,TRBV5-1,CASSLQRTDTQYF,TGCGCCAGCAGCTTACAGCGCACAGATACGCAGTATTTT
.,14,TRBD2,TRBJ2-1,TRBV27,CASSSRLASNEQFF,TGTGCCAGCAGTTCGAGACTAGCCAGCAATGAGCAGTTCTTC
.,14,.,TRBJ2-1,TRBV29-1,CSVERLAWRHEQFF,TGCAGCGTCGAAAGGCTAGCCTGGCGCCATGAGCAGTTCTTC
.,13,.,TRBJ1-3,TRBV6-1,CASSETVRDTIYF,TGTGCCAGCAGTGAGACGGTGAGGGACACCATATATTTT
few,14,TRBD2,TRBJ2-7,TRBV6-5,CASTSPSSGYEQYF,TGTGCCAGCACGTCTCCGTCTAGCGGATACGAGCAGTACTTC
.,15,TRBD1,TRBJ1-1,TRBV7-6,CASSLYRQGNTEAFF,TGTGCCAGCAGCTTATACCGACAGGGGAACACTGAAGCTTTCTTT
once,16,TRBD1,TRBJ2-1,TRBV24-1,CATSDHQGDRYNEQFF,TGTGCCACCAGTGATCACCAAGGGGACAGATACAATGAGCAGTTCTTC
.,11,.,TRBJ1-1,TRBV3-1/TRBV3-2,CASSQDKEAFF,TGTGCCAGCAGCCAAGATAAAGAAGCTTTCTTT
.,13,.,TRBJ1-1,TRBV14,CASSQETSTEAFF,TGTGCCAGCAGCCAGGAGACCTCCACTGAAGCTTTCTTT
.,16,TRBD1,TRBJ2-4,TRBV7-2,CASSLHGRTGLNIQYF,TGTGCCAGCAGCTTACATGGAAGGACAGGTTTGAACATTCAGTACTTC
.,14,.,TRBJ2-5,TRBV11-3,CASSRGAGGTTQYF,TGTGCCAGCAGCCGGGGGGCAGGGGGCACGACCCAGTACTTC